This TCR beta chain was captured by sequencing in a study of CD8+CD57+ T cells in acquired aplastic anemia (dated by TCRdb to 2017 to 2018). Context from the whole study: Extracted DNA from sorted CD4+ and CD8+ cells averaged around 3.4 ug, ranging from roughly 0.17 to 30 ug. Mean read counts for healthy donor samples were 8.5 million to 10.8 million for CD4+ cells and 11.0 million for CD8+ cells. Study-wide conclusions, independent of this receptor: Patients and healthy controls showed no significant difference in CD8+ Simpson's diversity (P=0.060). Roughly 30 CD8+ CDR3 sequences were shared between patients and controls but appeared highly expressed in patients and within their immunodominant clones.

Only a few counts were recorded for this clonotype. The target of this receptor is not known. Per-nucleotide qualities are absent, and no much larger clonotype sits a single base away. TCR beta VDJ combination and CDR3 sequence profiling used genomic DNA as the template. An Illumina HiSeq 2000 was used for TCR repertoire sequencing. Per the authors' processing: TRBV/TRBJ rearrangement plots, CDR3 size and DJ length profiles, and Simpson's diversity index were used to assess repertoires. The immunodominant clone was defined as the most abundant DNA sequence in deep sequencing data. CDR3 amino acid sequences were screened for sharing across subjects and were compared with published repertoires and the VDJdb database. TCRdb passed the public sequencing reads through fastp at Q25 and MiXCR, retaining productive beta sequences. Identical CDR3 proteins give one entry, which carries the most common genes and DNA. The V and J calls and clone size are TCRdb's, not the authors'. The sample table shows about 190,000 distinct CDR3 sequences, and less than 65% are seen once. Jointly, the top ten make up 16% of the sample.

In this study, sorted CD4+ and CD8+ T cells from the blood of healthy subjects and of severe aplastic anemia patients had their TCR repertoires deep-sequenced. Ficoll-Paque density gradient centrifugation was used to isolate peripheral blood mononuclear cells. Before DNA was extracted, CD4+ and CD8+ T cells were sorted using either FACS or magnetic beads. Sequences were obtained from sorted CD4+, CD8+, or CD8+CD57+ T cells (not recorded which) from PBMCs. The TCR was taken from a human donor in good health, serving as a control.

The DNA sequence reads TGTGCCAGCAGACGGACGGGGGACGGGGGTCAGCCCCAGCATTTT. This sequence encodes CASRRTGDGGQPQHF. The rearrangement joined TRBV7-2 to TRBJ1-5, with TRBD1 perhaps the D gene, on 5 matching bases. The CDR3 numbers 15 residues from cysteine through phenylalanine. Only the CDR3 DNA stays, 45 bases, in frame from base 1. For CDR1 and CDR2, the germline V gene lists SGHTA and FQGNSA. The V end loses 6 bases and the J end loses 6 bases, and a stretch of 18 bases separates them.